This T cell receptor beta chain was obtained from a study of T cells in tuberculosis. Study-wide results and limits: Low-affinity CD1B-GMM tetramer-binding T cells may have been missed.

This clone was counted only a few times. Thawed, overnight-rested PBMC were stained with GMM-loaded CD1B tetramer, viability dye and anti-CD3, then sorted. C32 glucose monomycolate from Rhodococcus equi was loaded onto the CD1B tetramers. Tetramer-sorted PBMC had been CD14 monocyte-depleted before freezing. From each donor, some 91,000 tetramer-negative cells were sorted. Unmatched junction bases numbered 15, after V lost 6 bases and J lost 3 bases. This CDR3 has 17 amino acids. Looked up from germline, CDR1 is KGHSH and CDR2 is LQKENI. TCR-alpha and TCR-beta chains were sequenced unpaired. Assay used: immunoSEQ multiplex PCR; TCRdb lists only in-frame clones, some missing. The sample shows tens of thousands of clones, approximately 90% of them seen only once.

The chain employs TRBV18 and TRBJ1-1, with 8 bases fitting TRBD1. What was sequenced was CD1b-GMM tetramer-negative cells sorted from PBMCs. This TCR derives from an adult woman with latent tuberculosis. CDR3 nucleotide sequence: TGTGCCAGCTCTCTAGGCTTTCTCAGGGGGCGGGACACTGAAGCTTTCTTT. Translated, it gives CASSLGFLRGRDTEAFF. Full variable domain (remainder filled in from reference TRBV18 and TRBJ1-1): NAGVMQNPRHLVRRRGQEARLRCSPMKGHSHVYWYRQLPEEGLKFMVYLQKENIIDESGMPKERFSAEFPKEGPSILRIQQVVRGDSAAYFCASSLGFLRGRDTEAFFGQGTRLTVV.